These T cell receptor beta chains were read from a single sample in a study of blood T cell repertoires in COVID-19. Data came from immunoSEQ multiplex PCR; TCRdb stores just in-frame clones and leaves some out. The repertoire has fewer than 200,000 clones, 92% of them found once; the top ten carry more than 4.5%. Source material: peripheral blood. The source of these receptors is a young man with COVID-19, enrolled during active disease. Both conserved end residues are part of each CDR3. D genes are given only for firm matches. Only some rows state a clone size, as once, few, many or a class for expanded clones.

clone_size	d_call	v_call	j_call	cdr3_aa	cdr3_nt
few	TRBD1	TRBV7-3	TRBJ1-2	CASSLIQGYGYTF	TGTGCCAGCAGCTTAATACAGGGGTATGGCTACACCTTC
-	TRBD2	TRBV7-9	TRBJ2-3	CASSFGTSGRDTQYF	TGTGCCAGCAGCTTCGGGACTAGCGGGAGGGATACGCAGTATTTT
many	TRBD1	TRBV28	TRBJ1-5	CASSWTGEHQPQHF	TGTGCCAGCAGTTGGACAGGGGAGCATCAGCCCCAGCATTTT
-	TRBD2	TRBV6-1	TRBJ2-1	CASSEGLAGPNFYNEQFF	TGTGCCAGCAGTGAGGGACTAGCGGGTCCTAACTTTTACAATGAGCAGTTCTTC
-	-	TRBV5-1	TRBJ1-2	CASSPDGEPYYGYTF	TGCGCCAGCAGCCCTGACGGAGAGCCATACTATGGCTACACCTTC
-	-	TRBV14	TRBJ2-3	CASSQGETWSTDTQYF	TGTGCCAGCAGCCAAGGTGAAACATGGAGCACAGATACGCAGTATTTT
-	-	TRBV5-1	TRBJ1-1	CASSLGTGSTEAFF	TGCGCCAGCAGCTTGGGTACGGGGAGCACTGAAGCTTTCTTT
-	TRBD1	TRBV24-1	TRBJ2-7	CATSLAGTGNEQYF	TGTGCCACCAGTCTCGCCGGGACAGGGAACGAGCAGTACTTC
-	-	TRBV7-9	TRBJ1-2	CASSLAGGGYGYTF	TGTGCCAGCAGCTTAGCGGGGGGAGGCTATGGCTACACCTTC
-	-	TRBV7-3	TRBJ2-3	CASSLTAFAPDTQYF	TGTGCCAGCAGCTTGACAGCCTTTGCCCCAGATACGCAGTATTTT
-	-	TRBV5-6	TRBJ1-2	CASSFQNMGYTF	TGTGCCAGCAGCTTCCAAAACATGGGCTACACCTTC
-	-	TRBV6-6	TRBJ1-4	CASSYTTGLNEKLFF	TGTGCCAGCAGTTACACGACAGGCCTTAATGAAAAACTGTTTTTT
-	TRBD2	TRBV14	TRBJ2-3	CASIPGRLAGNNTQYF	TGTGCCAGCATCCCCGGTAGGCTAGCGGGAAATAATACGCAGTATTTT
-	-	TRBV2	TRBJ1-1	CASSPGHLNTEAFF	TGTGCCAGCAGCCCGGGACACTTGAACACTGAAGCTTTCTTT
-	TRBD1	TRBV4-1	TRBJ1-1	CASSQVGTGGAEAFF	TGCGCCAGCAGCCAAGTCGGGACAGGGGGTGCCGAAGCTTTCTTT
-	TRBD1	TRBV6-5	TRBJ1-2	CASSPGTDYGYTF	TGTGCCAGCAGTCCCGGGACAGACTATGGCTACACCTTC
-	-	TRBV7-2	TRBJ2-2	CATDRRNTGELFF	TGTGCCACAGACAGGCGAAACACCGGGGAGCTGTTTTTT
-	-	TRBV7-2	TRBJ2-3	CASSLEGILEDTQYF	TGTGCCAGCAGCTTAGAGGGAATACTAGAGGATACGCAGTATTTT
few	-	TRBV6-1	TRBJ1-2	CASSEAGGAGYGYTF	TGTGCCAGCAGTGAAGCAGGGGGGGCGGGCTATGGCTACACCTTC
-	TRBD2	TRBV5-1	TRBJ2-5	CASTAGTSRVTQYF	TGCGCCAGCACAGCGGGGACTAGCCGGGTAACCCAGTACTTC
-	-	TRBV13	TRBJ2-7	CASSLGSREQYF	TGTGCCAGCAGCTTAGGTAGCCGGGAGCAGTACTTC
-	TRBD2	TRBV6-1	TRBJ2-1	CASSGQLAASYNEQFF	TGTGCCAGCAGTGGGCAACTAGCGGCCTCCTACAATGAGCAGTTCTTC
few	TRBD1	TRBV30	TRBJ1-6	CAWSSGQVNSPLHF	TGTGCCTGGAGTTCGGGACAGGTTAATTCACCCCTCCACTTT
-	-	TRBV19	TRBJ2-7	CASSMLAGEGYEQYF	TGTGCCAGTAGTATGTTGGCAGGGGAGGGCTACGAGCAGTACTTC
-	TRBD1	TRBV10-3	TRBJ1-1	CAIRGQGDTEAFF	TGTGCCATCAGGGGACAGGGCGACACTGAAGCTTTCTTT
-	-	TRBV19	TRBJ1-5	CASSIATSVSNQPQHF	TGTGCCAGTAGTATAGCGACCAGCGTAAGCAATCAGCCCCAGCATTTT
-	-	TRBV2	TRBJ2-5	CASSDPPGPPLAAEETQYF	TGTGCCAGCAGTGACCCCCCGGGCCCTCCACTAGCCGCGGAAGAGACCCAGTACTTC
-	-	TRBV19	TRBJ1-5	CASSPGGPQHF	TGTGCCAGTAGTCCTGGAGGGCCCCAGCATTTT
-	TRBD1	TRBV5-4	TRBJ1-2	CASSPGTGSGYTF	TGTGCCAGCAGCCCGGGGACAGGTAGCGGCTACACCTTC
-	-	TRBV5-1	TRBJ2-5	CASSHGSSPRGPSTQYF	TGCGCCAGCAGCCACGGTTCGAGTCCCCGGGGTCCGTCGACCCAGTACTTC
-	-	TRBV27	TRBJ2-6	CASSPIGAGANVLTF	TGTGCCAGCAGTCCGATAGGGGCTGGGGCCAACGTCCTGACTTTC
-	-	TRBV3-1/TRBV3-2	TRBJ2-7	CASSQDFRGWSYEQYF	TGTGCCAGCAGCCAAGATTTTCGGGGGTGGTCCTACGAGCAGTACTTC
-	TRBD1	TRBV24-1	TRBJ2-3	CATSDLERGQGAPDTQYF	TGTGCCACCAGTGATTTGGAGCGGGGACAGGGGGCCCCAGATACGCAGTATTTT
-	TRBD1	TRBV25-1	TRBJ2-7	CASRPPGQGFYEQYF	TGTGCCAGCAGGCCACCGGGACAGGGGTTCTACGAGCAGTACTTC
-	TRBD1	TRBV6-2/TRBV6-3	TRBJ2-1	CASSMTGGAYNEQFF	TGTGCCAGCAGTATGACAGGGGGGGCCTACAATGAGCAGTTCTTC
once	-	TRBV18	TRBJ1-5	CASSLDRLNRPQHF	TGTGCCAGCTCACTGGACAGATTGAACCGGCCCCAGCATTTT
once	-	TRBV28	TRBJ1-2	CASSLSRGDGYTF	TGTGCCAGCAGTTTAAGCCGGGGAGATGGCTACACCTTC
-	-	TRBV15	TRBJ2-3	CATSRDRQDYTQYF	TGTGCCACCAGCAGAGACAGACAGGACTATACGCAGTATTTT
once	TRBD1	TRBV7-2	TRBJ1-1	CASSLRGGQGASEAFF	TGTGCCAGCAGCTTACGAGGGGGACAGGGGGCTTCTGAAGCTTTCTTT
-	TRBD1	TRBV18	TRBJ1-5	CASSPGTGKNQPQHF	TGTGCCAGCTCACCCGGGACAGGGAAAAATCAGCCCCAGCATTTT
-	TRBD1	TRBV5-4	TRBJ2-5	CASSRQGVGFQETQYF	TGTGCCAGCAGCAGACAGGGGGTGGGGTTTCAAGAGACCCAGTACTTC
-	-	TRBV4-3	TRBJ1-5	CASSERSNQPQHF	TGCGCCAGCAGCGAGCGTAGCAATCAGCCCCAGCATTTT
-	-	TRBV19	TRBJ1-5	CASTQTFLGNQPQHF	TGTGCCAGTACCCAGACATTCCTTGGCAATCAGCCCCAGCATTTT
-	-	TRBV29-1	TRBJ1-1	CSVESRMNTEAFF	TGCAGCGTTGAATCCAGAATGAACACTGAAGCTTTCTTT
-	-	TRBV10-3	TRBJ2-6	CANLPGVQLPFSGANVLTF	TGTGCCAACTTACCGGGAGTCCAACTACCATTCTCTGGGGCCAACGTCCTGACTTTC
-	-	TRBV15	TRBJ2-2	CATSLTVPANTGELFF	TGTGCCACCAGCTTGACAGTTCCCGCGAACACCGGGGAGCTGTTTTTT
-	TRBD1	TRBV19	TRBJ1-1	CASSSPGTATMNTEAFF	TGTGCCAGTAGTTCTCCTGGGACAGCAACTATGAACACTGAAGCTTTCTTT
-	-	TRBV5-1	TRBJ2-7	CASSTGSGTYEQYF	TGCGCCAGCAGCACCGGCTCAGGGACCTACGAGCAGTACTTC
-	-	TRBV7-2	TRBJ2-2	CASSPGVHTGELFF	TGTGCCAGCAGCCCAGGGGTACACACCGGGGAGCTGTTTTTT
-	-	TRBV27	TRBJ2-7	CASSLGAMYSYEQYF	TGTGCCAGCAGTTTAGGGGCAATGTACTCCTACGAGCAGTACTTC
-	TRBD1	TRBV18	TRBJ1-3	CASSDRDSGNTIYF	TGTGCCAGCTCAGACAGGGACTCTGGAAACACCATATATTTT